This record looks at one T cell receptor (beta chain) sequence and its context. Its matching antigen is unknown. This record comes from a study of response to subunit inactivated influenza vaccine. The study's findings and limits: Few additional T cells are recruited per seasonal influenza vaccination, authors suggested.

TCRdb used MiXCR to reprocess the RT-PCR reads, holding one entry per CDR3 protein. The data show 500,000 to 550,000 distinct CDR3 sequences, with under 8.5% seen just once and 10% to 15% held by the top ten. Germline V gene sequence: CDR1 SGHTA, CDR2 FQGNSA. Trimming removed 3 bases at V and 3 bases at J, with 23 bases between. The length of the CDR3 is 19 residues. The TCR was taken from a man aged 50-75 years who received an inactivated influenza vaccine. V usage is TRBV7-2 and J usage is TRBJ2-2; TRBD2 might be the D (6 bases). The starting material was PBMCs from blood, obtained roughly 24 months after vaccination. CDR3 sequence (DNA): TGTGCCAGCAGCTTGCGGGGTAGCTGGAGGGCCGGATACACCGGGGAGCTGTTTTTT. It is translated as CASSLRGSWRAGYTGELFF. Full variable domain (rest looked up from reference TRBV7-2 and TRBJ2-2): GAGVSQSPSNKVTEKGKDVELRCDPISGHTALYWYRQSLGQGLEFLIYFQGNSAPDKSGLPSDRFSAERTGGSVSTLTIQRTQQEDSAVYLCASSLRGSWRAGYTGELFFGEGSRLTVL.